This TCR beta chain comes out of a study of T cells after yellow fever vaccination. This clonotype showed up many times. This CDR3 has 15 residues. Germline V gene data show CDR1 as DFQATT and CDR2 as SNEGSKA (reference sequence). With 1 base clipped from V and 6 bases from J, the junction kept 6 bases outside the gene matches. TCRdb called the 5' RACE reads again in MiXCR, with one record for every CDR3 protein. Of more than 45,000 distinct CDR3 sequences in the sample, 5% to 6.5% were seen once. This material consisted of PBMCs, either bulk or a sorted T-cell subset (CD4+, CD8+, memory, or dextramer-sorted; not recorded which), taken on the day of the yellow fever booster vaccination. The receptor was derived from a man younger than 30 who received the YFV17D yellow fever vaccine. The rearrangement links TRBV20-1 to TRBJ2-4; 10 bases match TRBD2. The CDR3 nucleotides read TGCAGTGCTAGAGTAGCGGGGGGTAGGGGAAACATTCAGTACTTC. Residues: CSARVAGGRGNIQYF.